This T cell receptor (beta chain) is from a study of radiation and T cells in renal cell carcinoma (dated by TCRdb to 2018 to 2021). The study in broad terms: A total of 50 or so samples underwent TCR beta sequencing, made up of approximately 26 tumors and some 27 peripheral blood samples. The last blood draw occurred 4 weeks after radiation, at the same time as nephrectomy. In the approximately 57 samples combined, 4 million to 5 million unique CDR3 nucleotide sequences were found, encoding 2 million to 3 million unique CDR3 amino acid sequences. Paper-wide results and their limitations: Because pretreatment tumor biopsies were not available, the baseline intratumoral presence of clonotypes could not be determined. Tracking of blood repertoire dynamics stopped at roughly four weeks after treatment, with no follow-up past that point. Top tumor clonotypes rose in blood from baseline to 2 weeks post-radiation, then contracted by 4 weeks, suggesting transient expansion of tumor-resident clones. With a single-armed trial design, the study had no way to address how radiation dose or scheduling affects the TCR repertoire.

The germline V gene sets CDR1 to MNHEY and CDR2 to SVGAGI. The CDR3 has 13 amino acids, counting the end cysteine and phenylalanine. Here the CDR3 DNA is all that survives: 39 bases in frame from base 1. V drops 6 bases and J drops 3 bases, leaving 12 bases in between. The time point label on this specimen signifies: blood 4 weeks post-SBRT, at nephrectomy. The treatment or condition label on this specimen signifies: 15 Gy SBRT to primary tumor, nephrectomy 4 weeks later. The samples were obtained from a clinical trial, where primary renal cell carcinomas were treated with 15 Gy stereotactic body radiation therapy and then removed by nephrectomy 4 weeks afterward. To follow tumor-enriched clonotypes, peripheral blood was collected serially from radiation-treated patients at baseline and again at 2 weeks and 4 weeks after SBRT. All patients had renal cell carcinoma with clear cell pathology. The QIAamp DNA Blood Mini Kit (Qiagen) was used to prepare genomic DNA for TCR sequencing. Samples were included in the analyses only if all quality control checks were passed.

TCR beta libraries were generated from genomic DNA with the immunoSEQ kit, following the manufacturer's recommendations. Library preparation used a first multiplex PCR with proprietary primers, then a second PCR adding unique barcodes, with bead cleanups after each round. Each sample batch included a kit-provided positive control reaction and a negative control reaction. The final libraries underwent checking on an Agilent 4200 TapeStation D1000 ScreenTape, volumetric pooling, and quantification by qPCR. An Illumina NextSeq500 fitted with a MidOutput 150-cycle cartridge performed the sequencing, running 156 Read1 cycles and 15 Index1 cycles with the kit's custom primers. The pooled library was loaded at 0.95 to 1 pM, with a roughly 18% PhiX control spiked in. The authors' pipeline ran thus. Vendor-processed data were analyzed in R, and a clonotype was defined as all T cells sharing the same CDR3 nucleotide sequence. For clone abundance analyses, frequencies were normalized to the 10,000 most abundant clones per sample. Before analysis, public T cell clones were removed, and these numbered fewer than five per sample on average. An abundance difference of at least 32-fold between compartments was the criterion for calling clonotypes tumor-enriched or baseline blood-enriched. A beta-binomial differential abundance model was applied to find clonotypes that expanded or contracted between blood time points. The Baroni-Urbani and Buser coefficient was used to measure tumor-blood repertoire similarity, and groups were compared with two-tailed Wilcoxon tests in R. TCRdb stores this immuneACCESS table with in-frame sequences only. Part of the clones is absent; in the studies checked, under half of the shortfall reflects unresolved V genes, and no reason is known for the rest. That table furnishes V, J and clone size, whereas the DNA furnished D and trimming. Present in this sample are 140,000 to 150,000 clones, approximately 86% of which were seen just once. Less than 20% of the sample belongs to the ten largest clones.

Concerning this clone itself: It has no known antigen specificity. Per-nucleotide qualities are absent, and no much larger clonotype sits a single base away.

Sequencing was performed on blood, taken from a patient whose treatment included radiotherapy and nephrectomy. The clonotype originates from a woman in her forties or fifties with renal cell carcinoma. The chain couples TRBV6-5 to TRBJ2-7, and the D gene may be TRBD2, 5 bases matching. CDR3 reads: CASSGGRDYEQYF. In nucleotide form, the sequence is TGTGCCAGCAGCGGCGGACGGGACTACGAGCAGTACTTC.